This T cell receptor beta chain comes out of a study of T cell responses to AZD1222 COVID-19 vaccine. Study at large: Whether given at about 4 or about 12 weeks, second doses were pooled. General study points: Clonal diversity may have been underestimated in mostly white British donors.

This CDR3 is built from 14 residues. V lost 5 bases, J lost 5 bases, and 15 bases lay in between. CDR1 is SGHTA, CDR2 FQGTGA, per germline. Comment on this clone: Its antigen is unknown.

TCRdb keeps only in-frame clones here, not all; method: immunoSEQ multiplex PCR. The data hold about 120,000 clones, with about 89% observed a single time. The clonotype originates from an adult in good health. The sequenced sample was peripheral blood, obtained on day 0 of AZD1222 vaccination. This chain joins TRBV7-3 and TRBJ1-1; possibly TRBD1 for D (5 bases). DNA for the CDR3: TGTGCCAGCAGCCGCGGCGGGGGATCGACTGAAGCTTTCTTT. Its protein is CASSRGGGSTEAFF.